This T cell receptor (beta chain) emerged from a study of blood T cell repertoires in COVID-19 (TCRdb year 2020). Regarding the research as a whole: Samples from collaborators originated in the United States, Italy and Spain and spanned both the acute and convalescent phases of COVID-19. The prospective study material was composed of cDNA or gDNA derived from T cells, B-cell-depleted T cells, or PBMCs. The dataset comprised deeply sampled blood TCRbeta repertoires from subjects exposed to, actively infected with, or recovered from COVID-19. A freely available public database, intended as a resource for researchers studying the immune response to SARS-CoV-2, is where the repertoires were released. The samples were drawn from two sources: the first 160 participants of the ongoing ImmuneRACE study, and some 1,300 subjects contributed by 6 global collaborators. The sample metadata nearly always contained a de-identified subject ID, COVID-19 status, age in years and sex. Where available, HLA class I and class II types were obtained from metadata supplied by the sample provider rather than from assay-based typing.

Sequences LNHDA (CDR1) and SQIVND (CDR2) are obtained from the germline V gene (reference sequence). The CDR3 goes from the cysteine to the phenylalanine over 16 residues. Left in the record is the CDR3 DNA by itself, 48 bases read in frame from the first base. Compared with germline, V lacks 7 bases and J lacks 5 bases; bases without a gene match: 13. On this clone itself: Its antigen is currently not known. Base qualities are not provided; no much larger clone lies one nucleotide away.

One collaborating source in Seattle enrolled patients during active infection and followed them longitudinally through the course of disease. Collaborating institutions collected whole blood in K2EDTA tubes following their own protocols. Collaborator samples were shipped for TCRbeta analysis as frozen whole blood, isolated PBMCs, or DNA extracted from either sample type. TCRbeta CDR3 regions were amplified from genomic DNA by means of the immunoSEQ Assay, a bias-controlled multiplex PCR. The study's own analysis went as follows. Nucleated cell counts per sample were estimated from amplification of reference gene primers within the assay. To quantify the absolute abundance of each unique TCRbeta CDR3 rearrangement, sequence reads were collapsed and filtered. For each sample, productive Simpson clonality was calculated as the square root of Simpson's diversity index across productive rearrangements. What TCRdb holds here is the immuneACCESS table cut down to in-frame rearrangements. Part of the clones is not present; checked against another copy, under half of the missing clones reflect an unresolved V gene, and the others are unexplained. Clone size and the V and J calls come from that table; the DNA yielded D and trimming. The sample yields approximately 500,000 clones; about 88% were counted once. The top ten hold roughly 8% of the sample.

The investigation overall reported the following: The amount of clinical and demographic metadata varied by source and participant and was provided uncurated.

This chain joins TRBV19 to TRBJ2-1, with TRBD2 identical over 8 junction bases. This receptor was identified in a woman in her forties or fifties with COVID-19, enrolled during active disease. Sequencing input: peripheral blood. In nucleotide form, the sequence is TGTGCCAGTATTCCCAGGGGCGGGGGGCCTCACAATGAGCAGTTCTTC. Its translation reads: CASIPRGGGPHNEQFF.